These 29 T cell receptor beta chains were sequenced from one sample in a study of cytomegalovirus exposure and HLA in healthy donors. The study ran its PCR with 60 Vbeta and 13 Jbeta primers. Generated by immunoSEQ multiplex PCR, the TCRdb table keeps only in-frame clones and is missing some. The sample includes around 90,000 clones, 79% of them seen just once. Sequences were obtained from PBMCs. The source is a male donor in good health and CMV-seropositive.

The sample holds a few counts of this clone. The chain couples TRBV4-2 to TRBJ1-2, with D maybe TRBD1 (5 bases). Per germline, CDR1 LGHNA and CDR2 YNFKEQ. V lost 0 bases and J 3 bases, leaving 11 bases between the germline ends. The CDR3 is 15 residues long. This chain's CDR3 is CASSQDRGSYYGYTF. Here the CDR3 DNA reads TGTGCCAGCAGCCAAGATCGGGGGAGCTACTATGGCTACACCTTC.

The chain couples TRBV30 to TRBJ1-1, with D tentatively TRBD1 (5 bases). CDR3 length equals 14 residues. Germline loops: CDR1 GTSNPN, CDR2 SVGIG (reference sequence). V was trimmed by 0 bases and J by 11 bases, leaving 19 bases between them. This chain's CDR3 is CAWSVGPGNPSAFF. The CDR3 DNA follows: TGTGCCTGGAGTGTAGGGCCAGGGAATCCGTCGGCTTTCTTT.

This clone was counted between two and nine times. The chain uses TRBV2 and TRBJ1-4, with 9 bases aligning to TRBD1. This CDR3 region has 14 residues. Germline lookup yields CDR1 SNHLY and CDR2 FYNNEI. With V trimmed by 4 bases and J by 8 bases, 5 bases remained unmatched. CDR3 sequence (DNA): TGTGCCAGCAGTGTGGACAGGGGAGGGGAAAAACTGTTTTTT. Translation: CASSVDRGGEKLFF.

The chain combines TRBV2 with TRBJ1-2, with TRBD1 as a possible D gene (6 bases). The germline gives CDR1 SNHLY, CDR2 FYNNEI. Trimming stripped 6 bases from V and 7 bases from J, with 12 bases between. There are 12 residues in the CDR3. The DNA for the CDR3 is TGTGCCAGCAGCACACAGGGTGCTGGCTACACCTTC. Protein sequence: CASSTQGAGYTF. The full variable domain, rest sourced from reference TRBV2 and TRBJ1-2, is EPEVTQTPSHQVTQMGQEVILRCVPISNHLYFYWYRQILGQKVEFLVSFYNNEISEKSEIFDDQFSVERPDGSNFTLKIRSTKLEDSAMYFCASSTQGAGYTFGSGTRLTVV.

The rearrangement joins TRBV29-1 to TRBJ2-2; the match to TRBD1 covers 7 bases. CDR1 and CDR2 (germline): SQVTM, ANQGSEA. The ends lost 7 bases at V and 3 bases at J; junction bases unmatched: 8. This CDR3 has 14 amino acids. CDR3 DNA: TGCAGCGGGAGACAGGGTTCGGACACCGGGGAGCTGTTTTTT. It encodes CSGRQGSDTGELFF.

The chain employs TRBV7-8 and TRBJ2-7; the match to TRBD2 covers 15 bases. With V trimmed by 4 bases and J by 3 bases, 1 base remained unmatched. This CDR3 spans 15 amino acids. The germline V gene has CDR1 SGHVS and CDR2 FQNEAQ. The CDR3 protein is CASSSGLAGGYEQYF. CDR3 coding DNA: TGTGCCAGCAGCTCGGGACTAGCGGGGGGCTACGAGCAGTACTTC.

The chain joins TRBV15 to TRBJ1-1, with D unclear. V lost 5 bases and J lost 2, with 9 bases in between. From germline, CDR1 is LNHNV and CDR2 YYDKDF (reference sequence). CDR3 length equals 13 residues. CDR3 nucleotides: TGTGCCACCAGCCCTACCCTAAACACTGAAGCTTTCTTT. Its protein product is CATSPTLNTEAFF.

This clone has just one count. The gene calls are TRBV6-5 and TRBJ2-3; 9 bases align to TRBD2. Trimming cost V 6 bases and J 2 bases; bases outside gene matches: 6. The germline CDR1 and CDR2 sequences are MNHEY and SVGAGI. This CDR3 is 15 amino acids long. In DNA form, the CDR3 reads TGTGCCAGCAGGCGGGGACTAGCAAACACAGATACGCAGTATTTT. Residues: CASRRGLANTDTQYF.

The chain employs TRBV2 and TRBJ1-2, with D unclear. The V end was cut by 8 bases, the J end by 3 bases, with 10 bases between. CDR1 is SNHLY, CDR2 FYNNEI, per germline. The CDR3 contains 12 residues. Here the CDR3 DNA reads TGTGCCAGCCATCGGCAGGACTATGGCTACACCTTC. Its protein is CASHRQDYGYTF.

The genes are TRBV7-3 and TRBJ1-1; 8 nucleotides align to TRBD1. Germline assignment: CDR1 SGHTA and CDR2 FQGTGA. The junction had 2 bases not matched to a gene; V was cut back by 2 bases and J by 6 bases. The CDR3 loop spans 13 amino acids. The CDR3 reads CASSLDRGAEAFF. CDR3 DNA: TGTGCCAGCAGCTTAGACAGGGGAGCTGAAGCTTTCTTT.

This clone appeared a few times. The chain carries TRBV2 and TRBJ1-1; 9 nucleotides line up with TRBD1. CDR1 SNHLY and CDR2 FYNNEI come from the germline V gene. With V trimmed by 8 bases and J by 5 bases, 3 bases remained unmatched. This CDR3 spans 12 amino acids. The CDR3 nucleotides are TGTGCCAGCGGGACAGGGTGGACTGAAGCTTTCTTT. This codes for CASGTGWTEAFF.

The chain is built from TRBV30 and TRBJ2-7, with a possible D match to TRBD1 (5 bases). Looked up from germline, CDR1 is GTSNPN and CDR2 is SVGIG (reference sequence). The CDR3 sequence is 13 residues long. V dropped 3 bases and J dropped 6 bases, with 15 bases sitting between them. The CDR3 DNA reads TGTGCCTGGAGCAGGACACCGCTGGGCGAGCAGTACTTC. Translating gives CAWSRTPLGEQYF.

This clone has only a few counts. V and J are TRBV7-9 and TRBJ1-6; D uncertain. Per the germline V gene, CDR1 is SEHNR and CDR2 is FQNEAQ (reference sequence). Trimming shortened V by 4 bases and J by 13 bases, and 11 bases separated the two germline ends. This CDR3 comprises 12 residues. The CDR3 region has the DNA TGTGCCAGCAGCTCACAACTATCGCCCCTCCACTTT. Residues: CASSSQLSPLHF.

The rearrangement links TRBV6-5 to TRBJ2-3; 9 bases align to TRBD1. Germline V gene lookup returns CDR1 MNHEY and CDR2 SVGAGI. V was pared by 5 bases and J by 4 bases, with 7 bases of the junction left unmatched. The CDR3 extends over 15 amino acids. CDR3: CASSRQGGSADTQYF. CDR3 DNA: TGTGCCAGCAGTAGACAGGGGGGCAGCGCAGATACGCAGTATTTT.

This clone was seen only a few times. The rearrangement uses TRBV6-5 and TRBJ1-2; 8 positions match TRBD1. This CDR3 has 15 amino acids. The junction had 11 bases not matched to a gene; V was cut back by 3 bases and J by 8 bases. Germline values: CDR1 MNHEY, CDR2 SVGAGI. The CDR3 loop is CASSYKATGGKGYTF. The CDR3 DNA reads as TGTGCCAGCAGTTATAAGGCCACAGGGGGGAAGGGCTACACCTTC.

The genes are TRBV15 and TRBJ2-5; 8 nucleotides align to TRBD1. CDR3 length equals 15 residues. Germline V CDR1 and CDR2: LNHNV, YYDKDF (reference sequence). V shed 0 bases and J 5 bases; nucleotides not matched to a gene: 5. CDR3 coding DNA: TGTGCCACCAGCAGAGACGGACAGGGTAGGGAGACCCAGTACTTC. This encodes CATSRDGQGRETQYF.

The CDR3 sequence: CASSERTANSPLHF. The CDR3 DNA is TGTGCCAGCAGTGAAAGGACAGCTAATTCACCCCTCCACTTT. The rearrangement joins TRBV2 to TRBJ1-6, with D perhaps TRBD1 (6 bases). The CDR3 is 14 amino acids. Between the trimmed V and J ends, which lost 2 bases and 6 bases, there was a span of 8 bases. Germline CDR1 and CDR2: SNHLY and FYNNEI.

The genes are TRBV7-9 and TRBJ1-1; maybe TRBD1 (5 bases). V lost 3 bases, J lost 1 base, and 9 bases lay in between. The germline V gene encodes CDR1 SEHNR and CDR2 FQNEAQ (reference sequence). The CDR3 has 14 residues. The CDR3 sequence: CASSFGGTNTEAFF. DNA for the CDR3: TGTGCCAGCAGCTTTGGCGGGACGAACACTGAAGCTTTCTTT.

This clone was seen more than once but under ten times. V usage is TRBV4-3 and J usage is TRBJ1-4; 7 bases agree with TRBD1. The CDR3 consists of 16 residues. The V gene end was trimmed by 0 bases and the J gene end by 8 bases; junction bases not matched to a gene: 9. Germline-derived CDR1 and CDR2 are LGHNA and YSLEER. In DNA, the CDR3 is TGCGCCAGCAGCCAAGAAGGGGGCGTCCGAAGAGAAAAACTGTTTTTT. Its protein is CASSQEGGVRREKLFF.

This rearrangement joins TRBV10-2 to TRBJ2-5, with 11 bases identical to TRBD2. The CDR3 has 14 amino acids. J was trimmed by 6 bases and V by 6 bases; bases with no gene match: 6. Germline CDR1 reads WSHSY; CDR2 reads SAAADI. The CDR3 is CASREGLAVKTQYF. CDR3 bases: TGCGCCAGCAGAGAGGGACTAGCGGTGAAGACCCAGTACTTC.

This clone came up a few times. The chain is built from TRBV5-1 and TRBJ2-2; D call uncertain. Trimming left V 2 bases short and J 3 bases short, with 2 bases between. CDR1 and CDR2 (germline): SGHRS, YFSETQ. The CDR3 runs 12 residues. The CDR3 nucleotides read TGCGCCAGCAGCTTCGACACCGGGGAGCTGTTTTTT. It specifies CASSFDTGELFF.

J is TRBJ1-5 and V is TRBV19, with 8 bases aligning to TRBD1. Trimming took 4 bases from V and 0 from J; bases not matched to a gene: 8. Germline values: CDR1 LNHDA, CDR2 SQIVND (reference sequence). The CDR3 totals 17 residues. The CDR3 bases are TGTGCCAGTAGTACGAGACAGGGGATTCATAGCAATCAGCCCCAGCATTTT. This translates into CASSTRQGIHSNQPQHF.

The CDR3 spells CASRASGEGTQYF. The CDR3, as DNA: TGTGCCAGCAGGGCTAGCGGGGAGGGGACCCAGTACTTC. The rearrangement joins TRBV25-1 to TRBJ2-5, with 9 nucleotides matching TRBD2. The CDR3 loop spans 13 amino acids. CDR1 is MGHDK and CDR2 is SYGVNS in the germline V gene. The V and J ends lost 6 bases and 7 bases, in that order; junction bases with no gene match: 6.

The chain has TRBV7-9 and TRBJ1-2; D possibly corresponds to TRBD1 (6 bases). V was cut by 5 bases and J by 0 bases, with 13 bases left in between. The CDR3 covers 15 residues. In germline, CDR1 is SEHNR, CDR2 FQNEAQ (reference sequence). The CDR3 is CASSLRDTSNYGYTF. In DNA form, the CDR3 reads TGTGCCAGCAGCCTCCGGGACACTTCTAACTATGGCTACACCTTC.

V usage is TRBV29-1 and J usage is TRBJ2-2, with D perhaps matching TRBD1 (6 bases). Trimming left V 6 bases short and J 4 bases short, with 18 bases between. The CDR3 has 15 amino acids. Germline CDR1 SQVTM, CDR2 ANQGSEA. CDR3 sequence reads: CSVYRPTGVTGELFF. As DNA, the CDR3 is TGCAGCGTATATAGGCCGACAGGAGTCACCGGGGAGCTGTTTTTT.

This clone was seen a few times. The V gene is TRBV27, the J gene TRBJ1-5; 7 positions match TRBD1. V shed 2 bases and J 0 bases; nucleotides not matched to a gene: 10. Germline values: CDR1 MNHEY, CDR2 SMNVEV (reference sequence). The CDR3 loop spans 18 amino acids. CDR3 in DNA: TGTGCCAGCAGTTTACATAGACGGACAGGAGATAGCAATCAGCCCCAGCATTTT. This gives the protein CASSLHRRTGDSNQPQHF.

The chain links TRBV6-1 to TRBJ1-1; tentatively, D is TRBD1 (6 bases). The germline V gene encodes CDR1 MNHNS and CDR2 SASEGT. The CDR3 loop spans 15 amino acids. The V gene lost 1 base and the J gene lost 3 bases, with 12 bases spanning the gap. CDR3 sequence (DNA): TGTGCCAGCAGTGAAGGCAGGGGTTGGGACACTGAAGCTTTCTTT. Protein product: CASSEGRGWDTEAFF.

The sample holds one count of this clone. This chain uses TRBV12-5 with TRBJ2-1, with no clear D. The CDR3 sequence is 14 residues long. Germline V gene lookup returns CDR1 LGHNT and CDR2 FRNRAP. V was shortened by 5 bases and J by 8 bases, with 16 bases between the two germline ends. DNA of the CDR3: TGTGCTAGTGGTGACTCGATGGTTATCGATGAGCAGTTCTTC. Amino acids: CASGDSMVIDEQFF.

This chain joins TRBV4-1 and TRBJ1-2, with TRBD1 identical over 7 bases. The CDR3 is 14 amino acids. V shed 4 bases and J 8 bases; nucleotides not matched to a gene: 10. The germline V gene encodes CDR1 MGHRA and CDR2 YSYEKL. CDR3 sequence reads: CASSPIDRVRGYTF. The CDR3 DNA follows: TGCGCCAGCAGCCCGATCGACAGGGTGCGGGGCTACACCTTC.